The entry below describes one T cell receptor (beta chain). This entry comes from a study of OX40 agonist ivuxolimab in advanced cancers. Study summary: A history of anti-PD-1, anti-PD-L1 or anti-CTLA-4 therapy was acceptable, and over 30% had some.

Libraries were prepared by immunoSEQ multiplex PCR; TCRdb keeps only in-frame clonotypes and omits some of them. The table includes 14,000 to 15,000 clones, roughly 85% detected once. Peripheral blood came from all dose cohorts at three timepoints. This receptor was identified in an adult with an advanced solid tumor such as melanoma, head and neck, liver or kidney cancer. The sample consisted of CD4+ or CD8+ T cells sorted from blood, taken in a trial of the OX40 agonist ivuxolimab.

CDR3 sequence reads: CSVETGENTEAFF. The CDR3 DNA reads TGCAGCGTTGAAACAGGGGAGAACACTGAAGCTTTCTTT. The chain combines TRBV29-1 with TRBJ1-1; TRBD1 matches at 7 bases. This CDR3 has 13 residues. Germline CDR1 reads SQVTM; CDR2 reads ANQGSEA. V gave up 2 bases and J gave up 1 base; unmatched junction bases: 1.